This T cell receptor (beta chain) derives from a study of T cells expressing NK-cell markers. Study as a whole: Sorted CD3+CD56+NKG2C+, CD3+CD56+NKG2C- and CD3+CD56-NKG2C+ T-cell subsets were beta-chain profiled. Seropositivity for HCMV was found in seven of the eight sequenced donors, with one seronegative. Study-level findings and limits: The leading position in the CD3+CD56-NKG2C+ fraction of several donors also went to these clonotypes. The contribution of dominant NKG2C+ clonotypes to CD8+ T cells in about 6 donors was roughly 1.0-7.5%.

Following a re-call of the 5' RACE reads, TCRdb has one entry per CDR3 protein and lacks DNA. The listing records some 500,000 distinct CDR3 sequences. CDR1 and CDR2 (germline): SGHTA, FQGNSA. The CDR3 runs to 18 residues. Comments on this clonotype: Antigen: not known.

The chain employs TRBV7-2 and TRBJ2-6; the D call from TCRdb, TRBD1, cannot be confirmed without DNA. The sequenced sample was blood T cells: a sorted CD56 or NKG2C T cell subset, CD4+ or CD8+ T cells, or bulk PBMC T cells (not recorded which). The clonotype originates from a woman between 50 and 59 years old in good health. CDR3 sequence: CASSLVGWGRLGANVLTF.